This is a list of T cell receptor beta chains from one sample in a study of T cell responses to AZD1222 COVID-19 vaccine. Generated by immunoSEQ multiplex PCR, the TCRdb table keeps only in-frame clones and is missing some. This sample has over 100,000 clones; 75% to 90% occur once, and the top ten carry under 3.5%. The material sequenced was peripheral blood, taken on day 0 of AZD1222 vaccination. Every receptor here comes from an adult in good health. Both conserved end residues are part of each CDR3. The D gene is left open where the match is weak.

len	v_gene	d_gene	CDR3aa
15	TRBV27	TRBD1	CASSSRQGVYNEQFF
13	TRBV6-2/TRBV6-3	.	CASSYIRGNTQYF
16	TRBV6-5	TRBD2	CASTYSGGTFPYEQYF
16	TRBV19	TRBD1	CASSISMTGVTDTQYF
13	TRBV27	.	CASSLGRNQPQHF
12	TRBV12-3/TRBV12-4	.	CATTWGGYGYTF
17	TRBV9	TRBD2	CASSPRGREDSSYEQYF
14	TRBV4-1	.	CASSQDARTYEQYF
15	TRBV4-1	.	CASSPRTGLLGGYTF
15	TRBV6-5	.	CASSYSGMSGNTIYF
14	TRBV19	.	CASSPGLSGQPQHF
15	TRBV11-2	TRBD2	CASSPTSGRTGELFF
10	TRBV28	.	CAAGASPLHF
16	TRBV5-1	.	CASSTGGRLNTGELFF
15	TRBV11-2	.	CASSLFGGDNYEQYF
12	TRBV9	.	CASSQGGGEQFF
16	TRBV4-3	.	CASSQEIGLGGTEAFF
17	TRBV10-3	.	CATFGTSGVGNNSPLHF
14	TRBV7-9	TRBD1	CASSLGGTGSEQFF
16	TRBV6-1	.	CASSERGGAEGYGYTF
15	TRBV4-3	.	CASSLGEDVNTEAFF
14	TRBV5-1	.	CASSWGAGADTQYF
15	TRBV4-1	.	CASSQGAFRDSPLHF
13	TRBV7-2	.	CASSLGGAYGYTF
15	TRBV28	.	CASSLWTDPNYGYTF
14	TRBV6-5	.	CASSRVSPNEKLFF
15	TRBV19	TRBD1	CASRTGQGVGQPQHF
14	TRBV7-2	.	CASSLVRGYTEAFF
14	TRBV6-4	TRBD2	CASTREGGTGELFF
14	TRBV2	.	CASRDYFLTGELFF
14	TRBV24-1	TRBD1	CATSEAPGQGGQFF
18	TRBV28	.	CASSPNYRPYRGFQPQHF
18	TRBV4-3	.	CASSQASGQRNYNSPLHF
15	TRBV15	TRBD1	CATSDNRGLNTEAFF
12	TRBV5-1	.	CASSSDFNTIYF
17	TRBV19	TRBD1	CASSIVPRQGLNTEAFF
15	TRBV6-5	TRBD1	CASRPGGLTNTEAFF
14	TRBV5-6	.	CTSSRWEGDYGYTF
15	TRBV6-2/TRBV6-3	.	CASSYVVSYTGELFF
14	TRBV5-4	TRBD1	CASSLGQGRYEQYF
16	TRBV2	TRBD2	CASSGAGGGKDNEQFF
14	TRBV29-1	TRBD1	CSVEDQGAASKLFF